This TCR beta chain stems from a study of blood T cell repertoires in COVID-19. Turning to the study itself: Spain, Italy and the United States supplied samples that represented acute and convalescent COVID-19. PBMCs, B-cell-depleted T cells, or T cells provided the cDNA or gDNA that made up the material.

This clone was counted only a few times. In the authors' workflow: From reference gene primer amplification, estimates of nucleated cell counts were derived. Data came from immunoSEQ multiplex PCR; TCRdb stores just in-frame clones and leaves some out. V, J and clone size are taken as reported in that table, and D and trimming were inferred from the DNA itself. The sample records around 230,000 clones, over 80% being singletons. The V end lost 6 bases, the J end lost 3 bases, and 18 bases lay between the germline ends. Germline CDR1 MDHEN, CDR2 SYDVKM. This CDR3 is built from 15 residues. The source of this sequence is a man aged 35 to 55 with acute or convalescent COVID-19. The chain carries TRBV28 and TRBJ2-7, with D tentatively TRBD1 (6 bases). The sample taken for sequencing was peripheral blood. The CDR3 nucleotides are TGTGCCAGCAGGCCGGGACAACGTCTCGACTACGAGCAGTACTTC. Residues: CASRPGQRLDYEQYF.